Below, 18 T cell receptor beta chains from the same sample are listed, as sequenced in a study of beta chain features in type 1 diabetes. Expressed TCRB transcripts got sequenced, as all isolated RNA was reverse transcribed. The table came from immunoSEQ multiplex PCR; TCRdb's copy has only in-frame clones and leaves some out. Of around 140,000 clones in the sample, less than 11% are singletons; the top ten hold under 1.5%. Sequencing input: naive CD4+ T cells from blood. These receptors all come from a young man in good health.

This clone was detected only a few times. The chain uses TRBV7-2 and TRBJ1-6, with D possibly TRBD1 on 5 matching bases. The CDR3 runs to 16 residues. Germline CDR1 reads SGHTA; CDR2 reads FQGNSA. The V end lost 3 bases, the J end lost 0 bases, and 9 bases lay between the germline ends. CDR3 DNA sequence: TGTGCCAGCAGCTTTGGGGGGAGCTCCTATAATTCACCCCTCCACTTT. Translating gives CASSFGGSSYNSPLHF.

The chain has TRBV11-2 and TRBJ2-3, with D unresolved. The CDR3 consists of 13 residues. CDR1 is SGHAT, CDR2 FQNNGV, per germline. V gave up 6 bases and J gave up 2 bases, with 9 bases separating them. CDR3 in DNA: TGTGCCAGCAGTAGTTCAATCACAGATACGCAGTATTTT. It is translated as CASSSSITDTQYF.

The J gene is TRBJ2-1, the V gene TRBV11-1, with TRBD1 identical over 11 bases. Germline V gives CDR1 SGHAT, CDR2 FQDESV (reference sequence). V shed 1 base, J shed 8 bases, and the junction held 1 base outside the gene matches. CDR3 length equals 14 residues. CDR3 nucleotide sequence: TGTGCCAGCAGCTTAGGGACAGGGGGCGATGAGCAGTTCTTC. This encodes CASSLGTGGDEQFF. Filled out from reference TRBV11-1 and TRBJ2-1, the complete variable domain reads EAEVAQSPRYKITEKSQAVAFWCDPISGHATLYWYRQILGQGPELLVQFQDESVVDDSQLPKDRFSAERLKGVDSTLKIQPAELGDSAMYLCASSLGTGGDEQFFGPGTRLTVL.

The chain has TRBV28 and TRBJ2-2; maybe TRBD1 (7 bases). Germline lookup yields CDR1 MDHEN and CDR2 SYDVKM. Trimming shortened V by 5 bases and J by 5 bases, and 18 bases separated the two germline ends. There are 16 residues in the CDR3. CDR3 sequence reads: CASSPSWAGGTGELFF. In DNA, the CDR3 is TGTGCCAGCAGTCCCTCCTGGGCAGGGGGGACCGGGGAGCTGTTTTTT. Based on the CDR3 plus reference TRBV28 and TRBJ2-2, the full variable domain is DVKVTQSSRYLVKRTGEKVFLECVQDMDHENMFWYRQDPGLGLRLIYFSYDVKMKEKGDIPEGYSVSREKKERFSLILESASTNQTSMYLCASSPSWAGGTGELFFGEGSRLTVL.

This clone was recorded a few times. CDR3 nucleotide sequence: TGTGCCAGCAGAAGCGGGGGGGCCGCAGATACGCAGTATTTT. Its translation: CASRSGGAADTQYF. The chain recombines TRBV27 with TRBJ2-3; TRBD2 agrees at 10 bases. CDR1 and CDR2 (germline): MNHEY, SMNVEV (reference sequence). There are 14 residues in the CDR3. V trimming: 6 bases; J trimming: 4 bases; junction bases outside the gene matches: 4.

V is TRBV28 and J is TRBJ2-1; 10 bases are a match to TRBD2. Trimming cost V 1 base and J 5 bases; bases outside gene matches: 5. CDR3 size: 16 residues. Per germline, CDR1 MDHEN and CDR2 SYDVKM. The CDR3 protein is CASSLLQRGGHNEQFF. CDR3 DNA: TGTGCCAGCAGTTTATTGCAGCGGGGGGGCCACAATGAGCAGTTCTTC. Full variable domain (outside the CDR3, taken from reference TRBV28 and TRBJ2-1): DVKVTQSSRYLVKRTGEKVFLECVQDMDHENMFWYRQDPGLGLRLIYFSYDVKMKEKGDIPEGYSVSREKKERFSLILESASTNQTSMYLCASSLLQRGGHNEQFFGPGTRLTVL.

This clone was detected only a few times. The CDR3 nucleotides read TGTGCCAGTAGTTCGAGCGGGGGGCGGGAGACCCAGTACTTC. Protein: CASSSSGGRETQYF. This chain joins TRBV19 and TRBJ2-5, with 9 bases lining up with TRBD2. The V gene end was trimmed by 5 bases and the J gene end by 5 bases; junction bases not matched to a gene: 6. CDR3 length equals 14 residues. Germline V gene data show CDR1 as LNHDA and CDR2 as SQIVND (reference sequence). The whole variable domain, filled in from reference TRBV19 and TRBJ2-5, reads DGGITQSPKYLFRKEGQNVTLSCEQNLNHDAMYWYRQDPGQGLRLIYYSQIVNDFQKGDIAEGYSVSREKKESFPLTVTSAQKNPTAFYLCASSSSGGRETQYFGPGTRLLVL.

The rearrangement uses TRBV5-4 and TRBJ2-5; TRBD1 matches at 7 bases. With the DNA end fitting TRBJ2-7 better, the J assignment may be wrong. This CDR3 spans 15 amino acids. Germline V gene sequence: CDR1 SGHNT, CDR2 YYREEE (reference sequence). In DNA form, the CDR3 reads TGTGCCAGCAGCTTCAAGGGGGCTCGTTCCTACGAGCAGTACTTC. Amino acid sequence: CASSFKGARSYEQYF.

This clone was observed a handful of times. The CDR3 reads CASSTSGRQGDEQFF. The CDR3 nucleotides read TGTGCCAGCAGTACCTCTGGGAGACAGGGGGATGAGCAGTTCTTC. The rearrangement joins TRBV6-5 to TRBJ2-1, with TRBD1 identical over 9 bases. The CDR3 has 15 residues. The ends lost 5 bases at V and 8 bases at J; junction bases unmatched: 10. CDR1 is MNHEY and CDR2 is SVGAGI in the germline V gene.

This clone has just a few counts. The chain couples TRBV6-6 to TRBJ1-1; D is unclear. CDR3 size: 15 residues. Germline CDR1 reads MNHNY; CDR2 reads SVGAGI (reference sequence). The V end lost 4 bases, the J end lost 1 base, and 13 bases lay between the germline ends. In nucleotides, the CDR3 is TGTGCCAGCAGTTCTAATCTAGACGGGAACACTGAAGCTTTCTTT. Translation: CASSSNLDGNTEAFF.

This chain joins TRBV5-4 and TRBJ2-5, with 7 bases matching TRBD2. The CDR3 has 15 residues. The V segment lost 4 bases and the J segment 5 bases; nucleotides outside the gene matches: 11. CDR1 and CDR2 (germline): SGHNT, YYREEE (reference sequence). The CDR3 DNA reads TGTGCCAGCAGCCAAGCCCCCCGGGGAGGGGAGACCCAGTACTTC. Its protein product is CASSQAPRGGETQYF.

The chain employs TRBV10-3 and TRBJ1-2; possibly TRBD1 for D (6 bases). From germline, CDR1 is ENHRY and CDR2 SYGVKD. The V end was cut by 0 bases, the J end by 4 bases, with 18 bases between. The CDR3 runs 17 residues. The CDR3 sequence is CAISESGMDSSLYGYTF. CDR3 sequence (DNA): TGTGCCATCAGTGAGTCGGGAATGGACAGCTCTCTCTATGGCTACACCTTC.

This clone was seen a handful of times. The V and J genes are TRBV4-3 and TRBJ1-1; tentative D call: TRBD1 (5 bases). This CDR3 is built from 14 residues. V lost 2 bases and J lost 8, with 15 bases in between. Germline V gene data show CDR1 as LGHNA and CDR2 as YSLEER. CDR3 protein: CASSQSRTGEEAFF. For the CDR3, the DNA is TGCGCCAGCAGCCAATCCCGGACGGGGGAAGAAGCTTTCTTT.

This clone was seen only a few times. The chain carries TRBV7-8 and TRBJ1-2; no definite D call. V gave up 5 bases and J gave up 7 bases, with 20 bases separating them. The V gene's germline CDR1 is SGHVS and CDR2 FQNEAQ. This CDR3 region has 15 residues. In nucleotides, the CDR3 is TGTGCCAGCAGCGTTCTAGAGGTTACCTCTCCTGGCTACACCTTC. Its protein product is CASSVLEVTSPGYTF.

V gene TRBV28 combines with J gene TRBJ1-4; unclear D gene. Germline V gene sequence: CDR1 MDHEN, CDR2 SYDVKM. The CDR3 is 13 residues long. V lost 3 bases, J lost 4 bases, and 6 bases lay in between. In DNA, the CDR3 is TGTGCCAGCAGTTTTGGAGGTAATGAAAAACTGTTTTTT. This translates into CASSFGGNEKLFF.

This clone was counted ten times or more. CDR3: CASSLGRTGKETQYF. CDR3 nucleotide sequence: TGTGCCAGCAGCTTAGGACGGACAGGGAAAGAGACCCAGTACTTC. This chain links TRBV13 with TRBJ2-5; 8 nucleotides line up with TRBD1. V lost 0 bases and J lost 3; bases outside the gene matches: 3. There are 15 residues in the CDR3. From germline, CDR1 is PRHDT and CDR2 FYEKMQ (reference sequence).

In this sample, this clone turned up a few times. The genes are TRBV6-1 and TRBJ2-1; 7 positions agree with TRBD1. V trimming: 8 bases; J trimming: 4 bases; junction bases outside the gene matches: 11. CDR3 length: 15 amino acids. Germline-derived CDR1 and CDR2 are MNHNS and SASEGT. The CDR3 here is CASGLQGSSYNEQFF. The CDR3, as DNA: TGTGCCAGCGGGTTACAGGGGTCCTCTTACAATGAGCAGTTCTTC.

CDR3 protein: CASSLRGSRQPQHF. DNA for the CDR3: TGTGCCAGCAGCTTAAGGGGAAGTAGGCAGCCCCAGCATTTT. J is TRBJ1-5 and V is TRBV5-4, with a weak D call TRBD1 (5 bases). Germline V gene data show CDR1 as SGHNT and CDR2 as YYREEE (reference sequence). The CDR3 has 14 residues. The V and J ends lost 2 bases and 7 bases respectively, with 13 bases between them. The entire variable domain, with the rest obtained from reference TRBV5-4 and TRBJ1-5, is as follows: ETGVTQSPTHLIKTRGQQVTLRCSSQSGHNTVSWYQQALGQGPQFIFQYYREEENGRGNFPPRFSGLQFPNYSSELNVNALELDDSALYLCASSLRGSRQPQHFGDGTRLSIL.